What follows are 29 T cell receptor beta chains derived from one specimen sequenced in a study of T-cell memory formation after mild COVID-19. TCRdb fed the 5' RACE reads into MiXCR, producing one record per CDR3 protein. Of around 100,000 distinct CDR3 sequences detected, over 20% appear once; the ten largest clones hold roughly 40%. The specimen sequenced was PBMCs or a T cell subset sorted from them (not recorded which). The receptors were gathered from a man younger than 30 who had mild COVID-19 (a few samples of this study predate the infection). Cell type and time point are not known.

This clonotype was recorded a few times. This sequence joins TRBV7-3 and TRBJ2-7; D gene unclear. The V and J ends lost 9 bases and 1 base respectively, with 4 bases between them. Germline loops: CDR1 SGHTA, CDR2 FQGTGA. This CDR3 is 10 amino acids long. The CDR3 sequence: CARDSYEQYV. The CDR3 DNA reads TGTGCCAGGGATTCCTACGAGCAGTACGTC.

J is TRBJ2-7 and V is TRBV20-1; 8 positions agree with TRBD1. CDR1 DFQATT and CDR2 SNEGSKA come from the germline V gene (reference sequence). CDR3 size: 14 residues. CDR3 coding DNA: TGCAGTGCAAGAGCCGGGACAGGCAGCTACGAGCAGTACGTC. Protein product: CSARAGTGSYEQYV.

The chain links TRBV7-2 to TRBJ2-7, with 7 positions matching TRBD2. The V gene end was trimmed by 1 base and the J gene end by 4 bases; junction bases not matched to a gene: 10. The CDR3 sequence is 16 residues long. The germline V gene encodes CDR1 SGHTA and CDR2 FQGNSA. CDR3 in DNA: TGTGCCAGCAGCTTAGGTCCTACTAGCGTCCTTTACGAGCAGTACTTC. This codes for CASSLGPTSVLYEQYF.

A word on this clonotype: Compared with germline, one end of the junction differs, possibly owing to a read error. This chain joins TRBV29-1 and TRBJ2-2; D is unclear. In germline, CDR1 is SQVTM, CDR2 ANQGSEA. CDR3 size: 12 residues. Here the CDR3 reads CSVNTKTGELFF. Here the CDR3 DNA reads TGCAGCGTGAATACGAAAACCGGGGAGCTGTTTTTT.

In this sample, this clonotype turned up many times. The J gene is TRBJ2-6, the V gene TRBV10-3, with D tentatively TRBD1 (5 bases). Germline V gene data show CDR1 as ENHRY and CDR2 as SYGVKD. Trimming took 6 bases from V and 0 from J, leaving 12 bases between them. The CDR3 sequence is 16 residues long. The CDR3 loop is CAIRPTESSGANVLTF. The CDR3 DNA is TGTGCCATCAGACCGACAGAAAGCTCTGGGGCCAACGTCCTGACTTTC.

The J gene is TRBJ2-3, the V gene TRBV10-1; no reliable D call. The CDR3 spans 15 residues. Germline CDR1 WNHNN, CDR2 SYGVQD (reference sequence). V was trimmed by 0 bases and J by 2 bases, leaving 9 bases between them. This chain's CDR3 is CASSESWGSTDTQYF. The CDR3 DNA reads as TGCGCCAGCAGTGAGTCGTGGGGATCCACAGATACGCAGTATTTT.

This clonotype was detected only once. For the CDR3, the DNA is TGTGCCAGCAGCCAAGAAACAGGGGGTTTTTACGAGCAGTACTTC. It specifies CASSQETGGFYEQYF. J is TRBJ2-7 and V is TRBV4-2, with TRBD1 matching over 8 bases. Trimming took 0 bases from V and 4 from J; bases not matched to a gene: 5. Germline assignment: CDR1 LGHNA and CDR2 YNFKEQ. The CDR3 has 15 amino acids.

This clonotype was counted only a few times. The chain uses TRBV24-1 and TRBJ2-1, with D possibly matching TRBD1 (5 bases). The CDR3 has 14 amino acids. Germline CDR1 KGHDR, CDR2 SFDVKD. V lost 1 base, J lost 3 bases, and 6 bases lay in between. This CDR3 is CATSDLDSYNEQFF. Written as DNA, the CDR3 is TGTGCCACCAGTGATTTAGACAGCTACAATGAGCAGTTCTTC.

The CDR3 DNA follows: TGTGCCAGCAGCGAGTCGGCAGGTTGGAGCACAGATACGCAGTATTTT. It is translated as CASSESAGWSTDTQYF. The genes are TRBV9 and TRBJ2-3; D is ambiguous. From germline, CDR1 is SGDLS and CDR2 YYNGEE. Trimming took off 3 bases at V and 0 bases at J, with 14 bases between the two ends. CDR3 length equals 16 residues.

This clonotype was counted a few times. J is TRBJ1-6 and V is TRBV7-9; TRBD1 might be the D (6 bases). Germline-derived CDR1 and CDR2 are SEHNR and FQNEAQ (reference sequence). V lost 5 bases to trimming and J lost 0 bases, with 11 bases between them. CDR3 length: 16 residues. The CDR3 loop reads CASSPGGSSYNSPLHF. The CDR3 DNA follows: TGTGCCAGCAGCCCGGGGGGCAGCTCCTATAATTCACCCCTCCACTTT.

This chain links TRBV6-1 with TRBJ2-7, with 7 positions matching TRBD1. The CDR3 totals 12 residues. J lost 13 bases, V lost 7 bases, and 13 bases had no gene match. Looked up from germline, CDR1 is MNHNS and CDR2 is SASEGT. The CDR3 DNA reads TGTGCCAGCAAGGGACAGTCTTCGGAGGAATACTTC. This translates into CASKGQSSEEYF.

This clonotype has only a few counts. J is TRBJ2-4 and V is TRBV7-9; unclear D gene. V lost 5 bases to trimming and J lost 6 bases, with 11 bases between them. In germline, CDR1 is SEHNR, CDR2 FQNEAQ (reference sequence). This CDR3 is 13 amino acids long. CDR3: CASSQIDGNIQYF. In DNA, the CDR3 is TGTGCCAGCAGCCAAATTGACGGAAACATTCAGTACTTC.

The table lists this clonotype with a few counts. The gene calls are TRBV4-3 and TRBJ2-7; TRBD1 aligns across 7 bases. CDR1 is LGHNA and CDR2 is YSLEER in the germline V gene. CDR3 length: 15 amino acids. V lost 1 base, J lost 1 base, and 4 bases stayed unmatched. This CDR3 is CASSQAPGQSYEQYF. The CDR3 region has the DNA TGCGCCAGCAGCCAAGCCCCGGGACAGTCCTACGAGCAGTACTTC.

This chain connects TRBV4-1 to TRBJ2-3; 7 nucleotides line up with TRBD1. Looked up from germline, CDR1 is MGHRA and CDR2 is YSYEKL. V was clipped by 6 bases and J by 2 bases; unmatched bases: 8. The CDR3 is 15 amino acids. The DNA of the CDR3 is TGCGCCAGCAGAGATACAGGGGTTGCCACAGATACGCAGTATTTT. Protein product: CASRDTGVATDTQYF.

This clonotype was seen a few times. The rearrangement uses TRBV7-9 and TRBJ1-1; unclear D gene. Germline V gene data show CDR1 as SEHNR and CDR2 as FQNEAQ (reference sequence). The CDR3 runs 12 residues. V was pared by 5 bases and J by 5 bases, with 9 bases between. CDR3 loop: CASSPINTEAFF. CDR3 sequence (DNA): TGTGCCAGCAGCCCTATCAATACTGAAGCTTTCTTT.

The chain combines TRBV25-1 with TRBJ2-7; maybe TRBD1 (6 bases). The germline gives CDR1 MGHDK, CDR2 SYGVNS. The CDR3 length is 12 residues. Deletions cut 4 bases from V and 7 bases from J, with 11 bases between. CDR3 amino acids: CASSGRTGEQYF. CDR3 DNA: TGTGCCAGCAGTGGCCGAACAGGGGAGCAGTACTTC.

The V gene is TRBV5-1, the J gene TRBJ1-5, with D unclear. The germline gives CDR1 SGHRS, CDR2 YFSETQ. The V and J ends lost 2 bases and 4 bases respectively, with 7 bases between them. This CDR3 contains 13 residues. CDR3 coding DNA: TGCGCCAGCAGCTTTGCCTCTAATCAGCCCCAGCATTTT. This gives the protein CASSFASNQPQHF.

This sequence joins TRBV5-1 and TRBJ2-1, with 7 nucleotides matching TRBD1. The CDR3 has 18 residues. V shed 3 bases and J 2 bases; nucleotides not matched to a gene: 14. The V gene's germline CDR1 is SGHRS and CDR2 YFSETQ. The CDR3 bases are TGCGCCAGCAGCTACCCACTGAATACAGGGGATCCCTACAATGAGCAGTTCTTC. It codes for CASSYPLNTGDPYNEQFF. The whole variable domain, filled in from reference TRBV5-1 and TRBJ2-1, reads KAGVTQTPRYLIKTRGQQVTLSCSPISGHRSVSWYQQTPGQGLQFLFEYFSETQRNKGNFPGRFSGRQFSNSRSEMNVSTLELGDSALYLCASSYPLNTGDPYNEQFFGPGTRLTVL.

V usage is TRBV27 and J usage is TRBJ2-3; D is uncertain. There are 12 residues in the CDR3. V lost 6 bases and J lost 8, with 12 bases in between. Germline-derived CDR1 and CDR2 are MNHEY and SMNVEV (reference sequence). CDR3 residues: CASRTLPSTQYF. The CDR3 DNA is TGTGCCAGCAGGACCTTGCCAAGTACGCAGTATTTT.

This chain links TRBV4-2 with TRBJ2-5, with a possible D match to TRBD1 (5 bases). V dropped 0 bases and J dropped 5 bases, with 10 bases sitting between them. The germline V gene has CDR1 LGHNA and CDR2 YNFKEQ. The CDR3 has 14 amino acids. The DNA of the CDR3 is TGTGCCAGCAGCCAAGAATGGGGCAGGGAGACCCAGTACTTC. Translation gives CASSQEWGRETQYF.

The table lists this clonotype with a few counts. The V and J genes are TRBV9 and TRBJ1-2, with D possibly matching TRBD1 (6 bases). Germline-derived CDR1 and CDR2 are SGDLS and YYNGEE. The CDR3 is made up of 14 amino acids. V shed 3 bases and J shed 3 bases, with 12 bases lying between them. The CDR3 DNA reads as TGTGCCAGCAGCGCCCTGACAGGAGACTATGGCTACACCTTC. It encodes CASSALTGDYGYTF. Looking up the rest from reference TRBV9 and TRBJ1-2 gives the full variable domain: DSGVTQTPKHLITATGQRVTLRCSPRSGDLSVYWYQQSLDQGLQFLIQYYNGEERAKGNILERFSAQQFPDLHSELNLSSLELGDSALYFCASSALTGDYGYTFGSGTRLTVV.

V is TRBV7-9 and J is TRBJ2-2; TRBD2 matches 7 bases. Unmatched junction bases numbered 15, after V lost 10 bases and J lost 1 base. Germline CDR1 and CDR2: SEHNR and FQNEAQ (reference sequence). There are 17 residues in the CDR3. CDR3 protein: CANLPGWASGNTGELFF. The DNA of the CDR3 is TGTGCCAACCTCCCAGGCTGGGCTAGCGGGAACACCGGGGAGCTGTTTTTT.

This chain joins TRBV4-1 and TRBJ2-3, with 9 positions matching TRBD2. V lost 5 bases to trimming and J lost 7 bases; unmatched junction nucleotides: 10. The CDR3 has 15 residues. Per the germline V gene, CDR1 is MGHRA and CDR2 is YSYEKL. CDR3 sequence: CASSDRGGGAYTQYF. The CDR3 DNA is TGCGCCAGCAGCGACCGGGGCGGGGGGGCTTATACGCAGTATTTT.

In this sample, this clonotype turned up many times. This chain links TRBV7-8 with TRBJ2-1; 7 nucleotides match TRBD1. The CDR3 extends over 15 amino acids. Germline CDR1 SGHVS, CDR2 FQNEAQ. V dropped 3 bases and J dropped 5; count of bases not matched to a gene: 7. In DNA form, the CDR3 reads TGTGCCAGCAGCTTGACCGGGACAGATGACAATGAGCAGTTCTTC. Translated, it gives CASSLTGTDDNEQFF.

This clonotype was observed a handful of times. This chain joins TRBV9 and TRBJ1-1, with D perhaps matching TRBD1 (5 bases). The CDR3 contains 15 residues. V was shortened by 4 bases and J by 1 base, with 14 bases between the two germline ends. The germline CDR1 and CDR2 sequences are SGDLS and YYNGEE. CDR3 sequence (DNA): TGTGCCAGCAGCCCTTGGGGGAACTCGAACACTGAAGCTTTCTTT. Amino acid sequence: CASSPWGNSNTEAFF.

This chain joins TRBV7-2 and TRBJ2-3; 10 bases align to TRBD2. Per germline, CDR1 SGHTA and CDR2 FQGNSA. The CDR3 runs to 14 residues. Trimming cost V 2 bases and J 6 bases; bases outside gene matches: 2. In nucleotides, the CDR3 is TGTGCCAGCAGCTTACTAGCGGGGGTGGATACGCAGTATTTT. Translated, it gives CASSLLAGVDTQYF.

The rearrangement links TRBV9 to TRBJ1-5; 8 bases map to TRBD1. With V trimmed by 3 bases and J by 2 bases, 4 bases remained unmatched. Looked up from germline, CDR1 is SGDLS and CDR2 is YYNGEE. This CDR3 is 15 amino acids long. CDR3 residues: CASSAQGAGNQPQHF. The DNA for the CDR3 is TGTGCCAGCAGCGCCCAGGGGGCGGGCAATCAGCCCCAGCATTTT.

The rearrangement links TRBV7-6 to TRBJ2-2, with 12 bases lining up with TRBD1. Unmatched junction bases numbered 7, after V lost 4 bases and J lost 7 bases. The germline V gene has CDR1 SGHVS and CDR2 FNYEAQ. This CDR3 has 16 amino acids. In DNA, the CDR3 is TGTGCCAGCAGCTCAGGGACAGGGGGCTCCCGCGGGGAGCTGTTTTTT. Protein product: CASSSGTGGSRGELFF.

The gene calls are TRBV10-3 and TRBJ2-5; 7 bases line up with TRBD2. V was clipped by 3 bases and J by 4 bases; unmatched bases: 17. The CDR3 extends over 18 amino acids. Germline CDR1 is ENHRY and CDR2 is SYGVKD. The CDR3 here is CAISDPEATKAGTETQYF. The CDR3 DNA sequence: TGTGCCATCAGTGACCCCGAAGCGACAAAAGCGGGGACAGAGACCCAGTACTTC.